What follows describes a single TCR beta chain. The antigen is unknown. Sequenced by immunoSEQ multiplex PCR; TCRdb stores in-frame clones only, minus some. This sample carries 150,000 or so clones, roughly 88% of them seen once, and the ten largest clones take about 5.9%. Some second doses came at about 4 weeks and others at about 12 weeks; these were pooled. This sample was included in a study of T cell responses to AZD1222 COVID-19 vaccine. Study results and caveats: Baseline serostatus was positive in only six AZD1222 recipients.

This CDR3 contains 14 residues. The J segment lost 5 bases and the V segment lost 2 bases, leaving 5 bases of the junction unmatched. The germline V gene has CDR1 KGHSH and CDR2 LQKENI. The rearrangement links TRBV18 to TRBJ2-5; 7 nucleotides align to TRBD1. The sequences come from peripheral blood, collected 28 days after the second AZD1222 dose. This TCR derives from an adult who received the AZD1222 COVID-19 vaccine. The CDR3 DNA reads as TGTGCCAGCTCACCAAGACAGGGCCAGGAGACCCAGTACTTC. Protein sequence: CASSPRQGQETQYF.